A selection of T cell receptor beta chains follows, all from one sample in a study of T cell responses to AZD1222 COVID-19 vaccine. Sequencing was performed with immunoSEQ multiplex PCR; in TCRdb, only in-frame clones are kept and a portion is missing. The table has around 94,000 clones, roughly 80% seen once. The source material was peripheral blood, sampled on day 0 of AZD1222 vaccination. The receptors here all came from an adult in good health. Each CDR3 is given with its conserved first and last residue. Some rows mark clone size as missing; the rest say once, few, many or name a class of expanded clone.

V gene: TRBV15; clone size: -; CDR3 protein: CATSITPNEKLFF
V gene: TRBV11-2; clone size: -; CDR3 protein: CASSLSVGKTYGYTF
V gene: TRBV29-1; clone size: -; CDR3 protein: CSVEDSLEKLFF
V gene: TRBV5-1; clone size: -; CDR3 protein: CASSFGTGRNTEAFF
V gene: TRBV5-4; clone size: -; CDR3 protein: CASSRNTEAFF
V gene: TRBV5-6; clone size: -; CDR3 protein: CASADRVVYGYTF
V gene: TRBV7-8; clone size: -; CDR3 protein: CASSRDSYNSPLHF
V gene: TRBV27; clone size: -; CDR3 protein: CASSLGSLAGPNTGELFF
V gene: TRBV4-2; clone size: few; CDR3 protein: CASSQLTGGTGATEAFF
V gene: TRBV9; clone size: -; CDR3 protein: CASSGRAGSYNEQFF
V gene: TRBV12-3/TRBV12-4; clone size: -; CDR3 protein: CASGTGRGYTF
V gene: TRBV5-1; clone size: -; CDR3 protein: CASSLEGGNTEAFF
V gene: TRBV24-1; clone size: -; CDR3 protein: CATSDSTGTAYTF
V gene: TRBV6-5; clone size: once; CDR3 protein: CASRSGADYGYTF
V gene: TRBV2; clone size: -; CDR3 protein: CASSDRAYGYTF
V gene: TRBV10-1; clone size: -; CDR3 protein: CASRPSGGYEQFF
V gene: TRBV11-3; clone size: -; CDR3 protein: CASSRTDKMNTEAFF
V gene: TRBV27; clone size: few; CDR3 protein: CASSLLSGRTDTQYF
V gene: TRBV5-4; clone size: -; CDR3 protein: CASSLDPNTESSGNTIYF
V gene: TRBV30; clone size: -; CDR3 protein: CAWSTRTEAFF
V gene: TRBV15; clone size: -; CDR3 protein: CATSREAPDGRYQETQYF
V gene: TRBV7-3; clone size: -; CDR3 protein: CASSSEGEGYNEQFF
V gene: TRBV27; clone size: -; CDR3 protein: CASSLSKGVLGVLEQFF
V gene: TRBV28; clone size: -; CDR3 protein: CASTDGVSTYNSPLHF
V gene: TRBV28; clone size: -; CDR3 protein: CASSLPGLGGDTQYF
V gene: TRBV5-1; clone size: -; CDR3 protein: CASKAGTGAGNTEAFF
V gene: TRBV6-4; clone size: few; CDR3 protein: CASSKQPGQNNEQFF
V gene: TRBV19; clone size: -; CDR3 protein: CASTPFAGNGYTF
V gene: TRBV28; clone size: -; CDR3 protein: CASSPGQPNTEAFF
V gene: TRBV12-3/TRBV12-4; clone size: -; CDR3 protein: CASSLQDSYGYTF
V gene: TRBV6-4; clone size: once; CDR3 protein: CASSDQGYYGYTF
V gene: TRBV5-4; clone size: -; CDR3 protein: CASSFTGGYGYTF
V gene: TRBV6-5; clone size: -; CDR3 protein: CASAGGGRTIEAFF
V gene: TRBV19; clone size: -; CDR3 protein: CASSISGRAEAFF
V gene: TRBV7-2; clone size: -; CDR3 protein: CASSYTGTPAAPQHF
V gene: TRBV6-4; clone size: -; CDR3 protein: CASSELAGTYNEQFF
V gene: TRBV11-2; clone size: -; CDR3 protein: CASSSDAYEQYF
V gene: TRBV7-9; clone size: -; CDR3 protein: CASSLPETGFGETQYF
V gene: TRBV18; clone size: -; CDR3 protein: CASSPGVHPQHF
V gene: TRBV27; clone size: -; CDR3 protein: CASSYGTPNEKLFF
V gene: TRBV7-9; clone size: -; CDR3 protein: CASSLATGQGDSPLHF
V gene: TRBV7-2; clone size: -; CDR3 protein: CASSPYLTGELFF
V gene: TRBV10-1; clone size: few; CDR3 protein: CAFARQGFGNTIYF
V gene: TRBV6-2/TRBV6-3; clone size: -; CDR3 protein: CASSDLGGNNQPQHF
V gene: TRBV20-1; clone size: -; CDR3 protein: CSALGRGGAFF
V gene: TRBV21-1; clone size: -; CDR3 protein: CASSPRAQGNYGYTF
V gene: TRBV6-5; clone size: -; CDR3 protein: CASSPGTENNSPLHF
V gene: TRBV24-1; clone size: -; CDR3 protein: CATSDRLTAGANVLTF